This T cell receptor (beta chain) came from a study of OX40 agonist ivuxolimab in advanced cancers. Study details: Three patients got partial responses; one had hepatocellular carcinoma and two had cutaneous melanoma.

Regarding this clone: What it recognizes is unknown.

Overall study findings and caveats: At doses 0.1 to 3.0 mg/kg, CD4+ and CD8+ clones expanded.

Clones were read by immunoSEQ multiplex PCR, and TCRdb kept only the in-frame ones, dropping some. The table includes about 100,000 clones, about 90% detected once. The V and J ends lost 6 bases and 0 bases respectively, with 6 bases between them. This CDR3 comprises 12 residues. CDR1 and CDR2 from the germline V gene are SGHVS and FQNEAQ. The chain couples TRBV7-8 to TRBJ2-7; no firm D call. Sequences were derived from CD4+ or CD8+ T cells sorted from blood, sampled in a trial of the OX40 agonist ivuxolimab. This TCR came from an adult with an advanced solid tumor such as melanoma, head and neck, liver or kidney cancer. This CDR3 reads CASRPSSYEQYF. CDR3 coding DNA: TGTGCCAGCAGACCTAGCTCCTACGAGCAGTACTTC.